This T cell receptor beta chain comes out of a study of blood T cell repertoires in COVID-19. TCRdb's copy holds only in-frame clones and misses some; the assay was immunoSEQ multiplex PCR. The sample contains approximately 100,000 clones, 70% to 80% of which appear only once. V lost 6 bases and J lost 3, with 15 bases in between. The CDR3 extends over 14 amino acids. The V gene's germline CDR1 is KGHSH and CDR2 LQKENI. The receptor was isolated from a man between 65 and 79 years old with acute or convalescent COVID-19. The gene calls are TRBV18 and TRBJ2-7, with D possibly TRBD1 on 5 matching bases. Sequenced input: peripheral blood. The CDR3 DNA follows: TGTGCCAGCTCCCTGGGGTCCAGGGACTACGAGCAGTACTTC. This codes for CASSLGSRDYEQYF.